The 14 T cell receptor beta chains below were found in one sample sequenced in a study of T cells after yellow fever vaccination. TCRdb ran MiXCR on the 5' RACE reads and lists one entry per CDR3 protein. This sample yields 300,000 to 450,000 distinct CDR3 sequences, of which about 8.3% are seen a single time; roughly 18% belongs to the top ten. Material: PBMCs, obtained about 49 days after the first yellow fever vaccination. Receptors originate from a man aged 18-30 years who received the YFV17D yellow fever vaccine.

J is TRBJ2-1 and V is TRBV7-3; D unclear. Looked up from germline, CDR1 is SGHTA and CDR2 is FQGTGA. The CDR3 consists of 13 residues. Trimming left V 5 bases short and J 5 bases short, with 10 bases between. CDR3 sequence (DNA): TGTGCCAGCAGCCTGCAGTTGGACAATGAGCAGTTCTTC. Its translation: CASSLQLDNEQFF.

The chain has TRBV27 and TRBJ1-6, with D possibly matching TRBD1 (5 bases). Trimming cost V 5 bases and J 6 bases, with 14 bases left between them. Germline loops: CDR1 MNHEY, CDR2 SMNVEV (reference sequence). The CDR3 runs to 15 residues. This CDR3 reads CASSERQNLNSPLHF. The CDR3 DNA sequence: TGTGCCAGCAGTGAAAGACAGAACCTTAATTCACCCCTCCACTTT.

The sample holds many counts of this clonotype. V usage is TRBV5-8 and J usage is TRBJ2-1; D may be TRBD1 (6 bases). In germline, CDR1 is SGHTS, CDR2 YDEGEE. The V end was cut by 4 bases, the J end by 8 bases, with 19 bases between. The CDR3 runs to 15 residues. CDR3 protein: CASSKRGGGFYEQFF. The CDR3 nucleotides read TGTGCCAGCAGCAAACGAGGGGGTGGGTTCTATGAGCAGTTCTTC.

This clonotype was seen a handful of times. This chain uses TRBV7-2 with TRBJ1-4; possible D gene TRBD1, 5 bases. This CDR3 contains 16 residues. Germline V gives CDR1 SGHTA, CDR2 FQGNSA. Deletions cut 3 bases from V and 2 bases from J, with 13 bases between. The CDR3 nucleotides are TGTGCCAGCAGCTTCGCTCCGGGACCGACTAATGAAAAACTGTTTTTT. This sequence encodes CASSFAPGPTNEKLFF.

The chain uses TRBV11-2 and TRBJ2-3; 9 positions agree with TRBD1. The CDR3 length is 16 residues. Germline values: CDR1 SGHAT, CDR2 FQNNGV. Trimming took 6 bases from V and 2 from J; bases not matched to a gene: 9. CDR3 region: CASRIGQGIHTDTQYF. The CDR3 bases are TGTGCCAGCAGGATCGGACAGGGGATCCACACAGATACGCAGTATTTT.

The rearrangement links TRBV7-2 to TRBJ1-2; D might be TRBD1 (6 bases). The CDR3 totals 14 residues. V was trimmed by 5 bases and J by 3 bases, leaving 13 bases between them. The germline V gene encodes CDR1 SGHTA and CDR2 FQGNSA. CDR3 protein: CASSPGAGHYGYTF. The CDR3, as DNA: TGTGCCAGCAGCCCAGGGGCGGGGCACTATGGCTACACCTTC.

The chain links TRBV15 to TRBJ2-3; the match to TRBD2 covers 16 bases. Germline trimming cut 3 bases from V and 1 base from J; bases unmatched to any gene: 10. Germline V gene sequence: CDR1 LNHNV, CDR2 YYDKDF (reference sequence). CDR3 length: 20 residues. CDR3 protein: CATSRRSGTSGGAGTDTQYF. The CDR3, as DNA: TGTGCCACCAGCAGGCGCTCCGGGACTAGCGGGGGGGCCGGCACAGATACGCAGTATTTT.

This clonotype was seen at least ten times. J is TRBJ1-2 and V is TRBV5-5; the D is unclear. The V end lost 4 bases, the J end lost 1 base, and 14 bases lay between the germline ends. Germline V gene sequence: CDR1 SGHKS, CDR2 YYEKEE (reference sequence). CDR3 size: 15 residues. CDR3 sequence reads: CASSLGEAVNYGYTF. The CDR3 coding sequence is TGTGCCAGCAGCCTTGGAGAGGCCGTTAACTATGGCTACACCTTC.

The CDR3 loop reads CASSQEPSGVQPQHF. The CDR3 DNA reads as TGCGCCAGCAGCCAAGAACCATCGGGGGTTCAGCCCCAGCATTTT. This chain links TRBV4-3 with TRBJ1-5; possible D gene TRBD1, 5 bases. The CDR3 totals 15 residues. Trimming cost V 0 bases and J 6 bases, with 12 bases left between them. Germline V gene data show CDR1 as LGHNA and CDR2 as YSLEER.

The chain combines TRBV20-1 with TRBJ2-7, with D perhaps matching TRBD1 (6 bases). The CDR3 spans 13 residues. Trimming stripped 6 bases from V and 0 bases from J, with 12 bases between. The germline gives CDR1 DFQATT, CDR2 SNEGSKA (reference sequence). For the CDR3, the DNA is TGCAGTGCCTGGGAACAGGGCTCCTACGAGCAGTACTTC. As protein: CSAWEQGSYEQYF.

Only a few counts were recorded for this clonotype. This chain links TRBV20-1 with TRBJ2-7; D is perhaps TRBD2 (6 bases). CDR3 length: 14 amino acids. CDR1 and CDR2 (germline): DFQATT, SNEGSKA (reference sequence). Trimming cost V 0 bases and J 5 bases, with 14 bases left between them. CDR3: CSAREGASVNEQYF. The DNA of the CDR3 is TGCAGTGCTAGAGAAGGGGCTAGCGTCAACGAGCAGTACTTC.

There are many counts of this clonotype. The chain recombines TRBV3-1 with TRBJ1-2, with D tentatively TRBD1 (6 bases). The V end was cut by 5 bases, the J end by 4 bases, with 11 bases between. The CDR3 has 13 residues. The germline gives CDR1 LGHDT, CDR2 YNNKEL (reference sequence). As DNA, the CDR3 is TGTGCCAGCAGCTCCCCACAGGGCTATGGCTACACCTTC. The encoded protein is CASSSPQGYGYTF. The variable domain in full, with the rest retrieved from reference TRBV3-1 and TRBJ1-2, is DTAVSQTPKYLVTQMGNDKSIKCEQNLGHDTMYWYKQDSKKFLKIMFSYNNKELIINETVPNRFSPKSPDKAHLNLHINSLELGDSAVYFCASSSPQGYGYTFGSGTRLTVV.

The chain joins TRBV4-1 to TRBJ1-4; D unclear. Looked up from germline, CDR1 is MGHRA and CDR2 is YSYEKL. The CDR3 extends over 13 amino acids. V was clipped by 4 bases and J by 8 bases, with 11 bases between them. The CDR3 DNA is TGCGCCAGCAGCCCCTTCACAGAGGAAAAACTGTTTTTT. It yields the protein CASSPFTEEKLFF.

This clonotype was seen a few times. V gene TRBV6-5 combines with J gene TRBJ1-1, with 9 bases fitting TRBD1. The CDR3 is 17 residues long. Germline loops: CDR1 MNHEY, CDR2 SVGAGI. J gave up 4 bases and V 4 bases, and 13 bases lay outside the gene matches. For the CDR3, the DNA is TGTGCCAGCAGTTTCGCTCGGACAGGGGAGTCCCCCACTGAAGCTTTCTTT. It encodes CASSFARTGESPTEAFF.